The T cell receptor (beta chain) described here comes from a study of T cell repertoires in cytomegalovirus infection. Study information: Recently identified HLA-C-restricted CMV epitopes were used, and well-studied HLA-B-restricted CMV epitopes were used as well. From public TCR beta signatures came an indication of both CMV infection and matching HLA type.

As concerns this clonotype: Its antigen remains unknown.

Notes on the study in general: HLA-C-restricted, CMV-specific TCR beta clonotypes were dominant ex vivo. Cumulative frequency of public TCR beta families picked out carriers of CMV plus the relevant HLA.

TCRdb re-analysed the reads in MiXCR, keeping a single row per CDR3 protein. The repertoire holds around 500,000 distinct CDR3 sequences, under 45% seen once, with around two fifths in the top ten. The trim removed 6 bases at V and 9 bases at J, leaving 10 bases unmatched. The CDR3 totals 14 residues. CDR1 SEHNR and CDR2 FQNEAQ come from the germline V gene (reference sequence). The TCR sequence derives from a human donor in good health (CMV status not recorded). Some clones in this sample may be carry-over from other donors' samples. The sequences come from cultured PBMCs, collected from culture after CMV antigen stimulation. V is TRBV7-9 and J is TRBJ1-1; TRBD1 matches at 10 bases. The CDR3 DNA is TGTGCCAGCAGTCCTCCAGGGGGACAGGGGAAAGCTTTCTTT. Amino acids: CASSPPGGQGKAFF.